Below are 29 T cell receptor beta chains sequenced from a single sample in a study of blood T cell dynamics during melanoma immunotherapy. Using immunoSEQ multiplex PCR, the repertoire was profiled, and TCRdb retains in-frame clones only, with some absent. The sample contains 25,000 to 30,000 clones, roughly 88% of which appear only once. Described time point: week 3, after first cycle of checkpoint inhibitor. The specimen comprised blood, sampled from a patient treated with checkpoint blockade. These receptor sequences come from a human donor with melanoma.

The gene calls are TRBV4-2 and TRBJ1-6; no firm D call. V lost 0 bases and J lost 7, with 10 bases in between. Germline V lookup: CDR1 LGHNA, CDR2 YNFKEQ. CDR3 length equals 15 residues. In nucleotides, the CDR3 is TGTGCCAGCAGCCAAGAGGGCGGATGGAATTCACCCCTCCACTTT. This encodes CASSQEGGWNSPLHF.

The chain links TRBV6-5 to TRBJ2-1; tentative D call: TRBD2 (7 bases). CDR1 is MNHEY, CDR2 SVGAGI, per germline. This CDR3 spans 16 amino acids. The germline V and J ends were trimmed by 4 bases and 3 bases, with 16 bases remaining between them. CDR3 DNA: TGTGCCAGCAGTTTGCGAGGAGGGGGGGGCTACAATGAGCAGTTCTTC. Amino acids: CASSLRGGGGYNEQFF.

The chain employs TRBV28 and TRBJ1-5; no firm D call. V was pared by 2 bases and J by 5 bases, with 10 bases between. This CDR3 spans 14 amino acids. Germline CDR1 reads MDHEN; CDR2 reads SYDVKM. CDR3 in amino acids: CASSLMTEYQPQHF. CDR3 nucleotides: TGTGCCAGCAGTTTAATGACGGAATATCAGCCCCAGCATTTT.

CDR3 amino acids: CASSVPRGLAGRAGIQYF. The CDR3 region has the DNA TGTGCCAGCAGTGTTCCCCGGGGACTAGCGGGGAGGGCCGGCATTCAGTACTTC. V is TRBV2 and J is TRBJ2-4; 13 bases are shared with TRBD2. Germline CDR1 SNHLY, CDR2 FYNNEI. The CDR3 has 18 residues. V shed 4 bases and J 9 bases; nucleotides not matched to a gene: 15. Supplemented by reference TRBV2 and TRBJ2-4, the full variable domain reads EPEVTQTPSHQVTQMGQEVILRCVPISNHLYFYWYRQILGQKVEFLVSFYNNEISEKSEIFDDQFSVERPDGSNFTLKIRSTKLEDSAMYFCASSVPRGLAGRAGIQYFGAGTRLSVL.

The CDR3 DNA reads TGCGCCAGCAGCCAAGATGCCAGGACGGCTTCCAATTCACCCCTCCACTTT. Its protein product is CASSQDARTASNSPLHF. This sequence joins TRBV4-3 and TRBJ1-6; D is undetermined. This CDR3 has 17 residues. Trimming removed 0 bases from V and 7 bases from J, with 16 bases in between. Germline loops: CDR1 LGHNA, CDR2 YSLEER.

Only a few counts were recorded for this clone. This sequence joins TRBV7-9 and TRBJ1-1, with D unresolved. The germline V gene has CDR1 SEHNR and CDR2 FQNEAQ (reference sequence). Trimming shortened V by 3 bases and J by 1 base, and 9 bases separated the two germline ends. This CDR3 spans 14 amino acids. The CDR3 DNA reads as TGTGCCAGCAGCTTCCCTGTTGAGAACACTGAAGCTTTCTTT. As protein: CASSFPVENTEAFF. The full variable domain, completed using reference TRBV7-9 and TRBJ1-1, is DTGVSQNPRHKITKRGQNVTFRCDPISEHNRLYWYRQTLGQGPEFLTYFQNEAQLEKSRLLSDRFSAERPKGSFSTLEIQRTEQGDSAMYLCASSFPVENTEAFFGQGTRLTVV.

This clone was seen a handful of times. V is TRBV7-9 and J is TRBJ1-1, with TRBD1 as a possible D gene (6 bases). CDR3 length: 13 residues. Looked up from germline, CDR1 is SEHNR and CDR2 is FQNEAQ (reference sequence). Trimming removed 10 bases at V and 0 bases at J, with 12 bases between. CDR3 sequence (DNA): TGTGCCACCAACAGGGCCCTGAACACTGAAGCTTTCTTT. Its protein is CATNRALNTEAFF.

This sequence joins TRBV11-2 and TRBJ2-2; D gene unclear. From germline, CDR1 is SGHAT and CDR2 FQNNGV. The CDR3 length is 15 residues. V was pared by 0 bases and J by 3 bases, with 8 bases between. CDR3 protein: CASSLEKVDTGELFF. For the CDR3, the DNA is TGTGCCAGCAGCTTAGAGAAGGTAGACACCGGGGAGCTGTTTTTT.

In its sample, this clone ranks as medium-sized. The rearrangement uses TRBV5-8 and TRBJ2-7; D remains unclear. The CDR3 length is 12 residues. The germline V gene has CDR1 SGHTS and CDR2 YDEGEE. V lost 0 bases, J lost 7 bases, and 8 bases lay in between. The chain's CDR3 is CASSLGLGEQYF. The CDR3 DNA sequence: TGTGCCAGCAGCTTGGGACTGGGGGAGCAGTACTTC.

The chain carries TRBV7-2 and TRBJ2-1; 10 positions agree with TRBD1. CDR3 length: 14 amino acids. J was trimmed by 4 bases and V by 6 bases; bases with no gene match: 3. Per the germline V gene, CDR1 is SGHTA and CDR2 is FQGNSA. CDR3 bases: TGTGCCAGCAGTTTGGACAGGGGGTACAATGAGCAGTTCTTC. Translation: CASSLDRGYNEQFF.

The V call is TRBV5-7, the J call TRBJ1-5; 7 nucleotides align to TRBD1. TRBV5-7 is an open reading frame whose function is uncertain. After removal of 3 bases from V and 3 bases from J, the junction contained 9 bases not matched to a gene. The CDR3 contains 16 residues. CDR3 residues: CASSCYRGEYNQPQHF. CDR3 DNA: TGTGCCAGCAGCTGCTACAGGGGCGAGTACAATCAGCCCCAGCATTTT.

The chain links TRBV15 to TRBJ2-5, with 8 bases aligning to TRBD2. Germline CDR1 LNHNV, CDR2 YYDKDF (reference sequence). This CDR3 is 15 amino acids long. Germline trimming cut 7 bases from V and 0 bases from J; bases unmatched to any gene: 7. The CDR3 loop is CATTATSANQETQYF. CDR3 nucleotide sequence: TGTGCCACCACTGCGACTAGCGCGAACCAAGAGACCCAGTACTTC.

The chain has TRBV5-4 and TRBJ2-7, with D possibly TRBD1 on 6 matching bases. V lost 4 bases and J 0 bases, leaving 11 bases between the germline ends. The germline gives CDR1 SGHNT, CDR2 YYREEE (reference sequence). This CDR3 region has 14 residues. The CDR3 nucleotides read TGTGCCAGCAGCCACAGGGAACGCTCCTACGAGCAGTACTTC. As protein: CASSHRERSYEQYF.

This rearrangement joins TRBV28 to TRBJ2-3, with D possibly called TRBD1 or TRBD2 (5 bases each). Looked up from germline, CDR1 is MDHEN and CDR2 is SYDVKM. V lost 6 bases, J lost 2 bases, and 18 bases lay in between. The CDR3 sequence is 16 residues long. This chain's CDR3 is CASSPPWDPATDTQYF. The CDR3 coding sequence is TGTGCCAGCAGCCCCCCATGGGACCCGGCCACAGATACGCAGTATTTT. Full variable domain (rest looked up from reference TRBV28 and TRBJ2-3): DVKVTQSSRYLVKRTGEKVFLECVQDMDHENMFWYRQDPGLGLRLIYFSYDVKMKEKGDIPEGYSVSREKKERFSLILESASTNQTSMYLCASSPPWDPATDTQYFGPGTRLTVL.

A single count supports this clone. The chain has TRBV4-3 and TRBJ1-2; perhaps TRBD1 as D (5 bases). This CDR3 has 15 residues. Trimming stripped 0 bases from V and 3 bases from J, with 11 bases between. CDR1 is LGHNA, CDR2 YSLEER, per germline. For the CDR3, the DNA is TGCGCCAGCAGCCAAGAAGAGGGGTTTGACTATGGCTACACCTTC. It is translated as CASSQEEGFDYGYTF.

The genes are TRBV7-9 and TRBJ1-5; 9 bases agree with TRBD1. Germline assignment: CDR1 SEHNR and CDR2 FQNEAQ (reference sequence). The CDR3 runs 16 residues. J was trimmed by 2 bases and V by 5 bases; bases with no gene match: 7. CDR3 DNA: TGTGCCAGCAGCCTGACAGGGGGGTTTCGCAATCAGCCCCAGCATTTT. The encoded protein is CASSLTGGFRNQPQHF.

This clone appeared a few times. The chain couples TRBV10-2 to TRBJ1-2; D perhaps matches TRBD1 (6 bases). V was pared by 6 bases and J by 2 bases, with 16 bases between. The CDR3 consists of 15 residues. Germline-derived CDR1 and CDR2 are WSHSY and SAAADI. In nucleotides, the CDR3 is TGCGCCAGCAGCGACACACAGGGAGCAAACTATGGCTACACCTTC. Residues: CASSDTQGANYGYTF.

Concerning this clone itself: The sample holds other DNA sequences that translate to the same CDR3. For the CDR3, the DNA is TGTGCCAGCAGCTTAGGGGGGGCCACTGGAAACACCATATATTTT. This sequence encodes CASSLGGATGNTIYF. This chain joins TRBV7-9 and TRBJ1-3; possibly TRBD1 for D (6 bases). The germline V gene has CDR1 SEHNR and CDR2 FQNEAQ (reference sequence). V lost 1 base, J lost 2 bases, and 9 bases lay in between. The CDR3 contains 15 residues.

The DNA of the CDR3 is TGTGCCAGCAGCCAAGCCGGGGCAGATTCACCCCTCCACTTT. Translating it yields CASSQAGADSPLHF. The chain has TRBV4-2 and TRBJ1-6, with D perhaps TRBD1 (5 bases). Trimming cost V 1 base and J 8 bases, with 9 bases left between them. Germline CDR1 reads LGHNA; CDR2 reads YNFKEQ. This CDR3 region has 14 residues.

The V call is TRBV7-8, the J call TRBJ2-7; weak D call: TRBD1 (5 bases). The CDR3 totals 14 residues. V was trimmed by 2 bases and J by 2 bases, leaving 10 bases between them. Looked up from germline, CDR1 is SGHVS and CDR2 is FQNEAQ. CDR3 amino acids: CASSLTGRTYEQYF. In DNA form, the CDR3 reads TGTGCCAGCAGCTTAACAGGCCGCACCTACGAGCAGTACTTC.

The chain employs TRBV2 and TRBJ2-2; 8 bases line up with TRBD1. Germline CDR1 SNHLY, CDR2 FYNNEI. The CDR3 runs 18 residues. Trimming at V came to 5 bases and at J to 5 bases, leaving 16 bases not matched to a gene. Written as DNA, the CDR3 is TGTGCCAGCAGTACGGACAGGGCGAACCCGAAAACTACCGGGGAGCTGTTTTTT. Its protein is CASSTDRANPKTTGELFF.

This sequence joins TRBV29-1 and TRBJ2-7; 8 bases are shared with TRBD1. CDR3 size: 11 residues. CDR1 is SQVTM, CDR2 ANQGSEA, per germline. Germline trimming cut 4 bases from V and 5 bases from J; bases unmatched to any gene: 1. Here the CDR3 reads CSVARGHEQYF. As DNA, the CDR3 is TGCAGCGTTGCCAGGGGGCACGAGCAGTACTTC.

This clone has more than one count but fewer than ten. This rearrangement joins TRBV29-1 to TRBJ2-5; D is possibly TRBD1 (5 bases). Looked up from germline, CDR1 is SQVTM and CDR2 is ANQGSEA. The CDR3 is 15 amino acids. Trimming shortened V by 6 bases and J by 0 bases, and 17 bases separated the two germline ends. The CDR3 protein is CSVVTGTVYQETQYF. The CDR3 DNA reads TGCAGCGTGGTAACAGGAACGGTGTACCAAGAGACCCAGTACTTC.

V and J are TRBV2 and TRBJ1-2, with no clear D. CDR1 and CDR2 from the germline V gene are SNHLY and FYNNEI. Trimming shortened V by 6 bases and J by 1 base, and 15 bases separated the two germline ends. The CDR3 totals 15 residues. In DNA, the CDR3 is TGTGCCAGCAGGGCTAGCGAGGTTTTTAACTATGGCTACACCTTC. Translating it yields CASRASEVFNYGYTF.

The V call is TRBV7-3, the J call TRBJ1-1; 9 bases are shared with TRBD1. V dropped 5 bases and J dropped 1; count of bases not matched to a gene: 8. This CDR3 is built from 16 residues. Germline lookup yields CDR1 SGHTA and CDR2 FQGTGA. For the CDR3, the DNA is TGTGCCAGCAGCCCAAGGGCGGACAGGGGGAACACTGAAGCTTTCTTT. Translation gives CASSPRADRGNTEAFF.

V gene TRBV6-1 combines with J gene TRBJ2-7; no definite D call. Germline V CDR1 and CDR2: MNHNS, SASEGT. The length of the CDR3 is 14 residues. V was trimmed by 6 bases and J by 1 base, leaving 13 bases between them. This chain's CDR3 is CASRGPSPSYEQYF. CDR3 bases: TGTGCCAGCAGAGGGCCATCGCCATCCTACGAGCAGTACTTC.

This chain connects TRBV9 to TRBJ2-7; D is unclear. Germline assignment: CDR1 SGDLS and CDR2 YYNGEE. The V end was cut by 2 bases, the J end by 2 bases, with 11 bases between. This CDR3 contains 14 residues. The DNA for the CDR3 is TGTGCCAGCAGCGTCACTCACGAAGCCTACGAGCAGTACTTC. It is translated as CASSVTHEAYEQYF.

The chain couples TRBV27 to TRBJ2-3; D is possibly TRBD1 or TRBD2 (6 bases each). Germline lookup yields CDR1 MNHEY and CDR2 SMNVEV (reference sequence). The germline V and J ends were trimmed by 2 bases and 1 base, with 10 bases remaining between them. The length of the CDR3 is 15 residues. In DNA, the CDR3 is TGTGCCAGCAGTTTAAGGGGGGCCCGCACAGATACGCAGTATTTT. It encodes CASSLRGARTDTQYF.

This clone occurred a few times. The CDR3, as DNA: TGTGCCACCAGCACCGGGACAGGGTATTTCGAAGCTTTCTTT. Protein product: CATSTGTGYFEAFF. This chain links TRBV15 with TRBJ1-1; 9 bases map to TRBD1. There are 14 residues in the CDR3. Per the germline V gene, CDR1 is LNHNV and CDR2 is YYDKDF (reference sequence). Losses at the gene ends were 4 bases for V and 8 bases for J; bases not matched to a gene: 8.